This T cell receptor beta chain was captured by sequencing in a study of blood T cell repertoires in COVID-19. Study summary: Sites across the United States, Italy and Spain contributed samples from acute and convalescent COVID-19. PBMCs, B-cell-depleted T cells, or T cells were the source of the cDNA or gDNA that made up the material.

As handled by the study authors: Reference gene primer amplification gave nucleated cell count estimates. TCRdb's table, derived via immunoSEQ multiplex PCR, lists solely in-frame clones and lacks some. V and J calls and clone size are given by that table; D and trimming were obtained from the DNA. The table records about 83,000 clones, around 80% of them present only once. The CDR3 length is 15 residues. Germline CDR1 is SGHDT and CDR2 is YYEEEE. The trim removed 0 bases at V and 0 bases at J, leaving 2 bases unmatched. The TCR sequence derives from an elderly woman with acute or convalescent COVID-19. The sequenced sample was peripheral blood. The chain employs TRBV5-6 and TRBJ1-1; 7 bases line up with TRBD1. The CDR3: CASSLAGGMNTEAFF. In nucleotides, the CDR3 is TGTGCCAGCAGCTTGGCAGGGGGTATGAACACTGAAGCTTTCTTT.